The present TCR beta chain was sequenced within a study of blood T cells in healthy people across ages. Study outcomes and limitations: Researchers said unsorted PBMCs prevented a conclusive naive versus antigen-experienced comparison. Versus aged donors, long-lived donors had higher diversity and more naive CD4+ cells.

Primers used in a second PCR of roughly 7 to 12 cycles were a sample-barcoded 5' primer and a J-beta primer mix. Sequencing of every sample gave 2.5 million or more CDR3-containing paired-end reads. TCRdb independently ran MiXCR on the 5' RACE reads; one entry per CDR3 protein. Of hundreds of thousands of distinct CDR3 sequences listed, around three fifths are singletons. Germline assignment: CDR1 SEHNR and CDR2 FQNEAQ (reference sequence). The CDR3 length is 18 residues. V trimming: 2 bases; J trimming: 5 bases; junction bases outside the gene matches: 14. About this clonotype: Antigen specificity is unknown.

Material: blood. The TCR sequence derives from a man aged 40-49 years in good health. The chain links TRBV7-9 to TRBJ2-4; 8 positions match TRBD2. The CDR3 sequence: CASSLKGPSGGEENIQYF. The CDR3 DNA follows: TGTGCCAGCAGCTTAAAGGGACCCAGCGGGGGTGAGGAAAACATTCAGTACTTC.